This T cell receptor (beta chain) was observed in a study of blood T cell repertoires in COVID-19. The assay was immunoSEQ multiplex PCR, and TCRdb's table has in-frame clones only and misses some. This table holds approximately 300,000 clones, nearly 90% found once. Germline CDR1 reads MNHEY; CDR2 reads SMNVEV (reference sequence). With 8 bases clipped from V and 2 bases from J, the junction kept 11 bases outside the gene matches. The CDR3 runs to 16 residues. The sample taken for sequencing was peripheral blood. This receptor was taken from a woman aged 40-49 years with COVID-19, enrolled during active disease. This sequence joins TRBV27 and TRBJ2-3; TRBD2 agrees at 9 bases. CDR3 residues: CASRHGTSSFTDTQYF. In DNA, the CDR3 is TGTGCCAGCCGCCATGGGACTAGCTCCTTCACAGATACGCAGTATTTT.